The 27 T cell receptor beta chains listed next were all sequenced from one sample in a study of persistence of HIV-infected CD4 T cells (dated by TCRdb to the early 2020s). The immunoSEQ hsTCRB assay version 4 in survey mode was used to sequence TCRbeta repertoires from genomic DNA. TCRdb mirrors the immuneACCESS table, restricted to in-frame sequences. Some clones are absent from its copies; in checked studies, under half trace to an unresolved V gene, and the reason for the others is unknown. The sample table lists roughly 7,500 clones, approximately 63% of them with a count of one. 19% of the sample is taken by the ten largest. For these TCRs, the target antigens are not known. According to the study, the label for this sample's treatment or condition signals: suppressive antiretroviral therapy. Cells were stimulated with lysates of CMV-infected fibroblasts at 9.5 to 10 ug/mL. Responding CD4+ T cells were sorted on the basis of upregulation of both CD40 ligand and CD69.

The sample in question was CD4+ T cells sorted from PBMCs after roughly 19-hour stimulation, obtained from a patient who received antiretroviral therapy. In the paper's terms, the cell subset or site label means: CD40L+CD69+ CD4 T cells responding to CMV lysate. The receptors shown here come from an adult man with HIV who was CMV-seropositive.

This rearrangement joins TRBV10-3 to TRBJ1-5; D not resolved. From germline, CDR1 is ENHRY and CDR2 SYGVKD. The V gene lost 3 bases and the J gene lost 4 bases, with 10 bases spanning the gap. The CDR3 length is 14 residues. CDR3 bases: TGTGCCATCAGTGACAGTATGGGAAATCAGCCCCAGCATTTT. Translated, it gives CAISDSMGNQPQHF.

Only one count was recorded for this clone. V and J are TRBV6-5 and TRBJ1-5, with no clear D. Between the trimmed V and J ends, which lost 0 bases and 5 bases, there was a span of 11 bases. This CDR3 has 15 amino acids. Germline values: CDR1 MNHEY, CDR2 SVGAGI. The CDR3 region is CASSYSRHSDQPQHF. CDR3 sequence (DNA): TGTGCCAGCAGTTACTCGAGACATTCGGATCAGCCCCAGCATTTT.

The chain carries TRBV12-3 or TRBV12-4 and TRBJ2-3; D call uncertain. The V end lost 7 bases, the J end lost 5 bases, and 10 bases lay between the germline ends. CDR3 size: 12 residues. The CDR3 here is CASTLGKDTQYF. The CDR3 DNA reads TGTGCCAGCACCCTAGGGAAAGATACGCAGTATTTT.

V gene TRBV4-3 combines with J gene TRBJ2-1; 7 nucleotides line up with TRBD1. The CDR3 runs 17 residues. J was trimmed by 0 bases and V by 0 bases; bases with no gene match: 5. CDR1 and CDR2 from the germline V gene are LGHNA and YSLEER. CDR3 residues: CASSQDVPGGSYNEQFF. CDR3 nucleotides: TGCGCCAGCAGCCAAGATGTCCCAGGGGGCTCCTACAATGAGCAGTTCTTC.

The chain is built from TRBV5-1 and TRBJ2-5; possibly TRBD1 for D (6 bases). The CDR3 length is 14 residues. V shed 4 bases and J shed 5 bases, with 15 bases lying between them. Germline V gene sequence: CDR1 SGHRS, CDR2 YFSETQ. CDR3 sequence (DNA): TGCGCCAGCAGCGAGGACAGTAGAGGTGAGACCCAGTACTTC. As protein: CASSEDSRGETQYF.

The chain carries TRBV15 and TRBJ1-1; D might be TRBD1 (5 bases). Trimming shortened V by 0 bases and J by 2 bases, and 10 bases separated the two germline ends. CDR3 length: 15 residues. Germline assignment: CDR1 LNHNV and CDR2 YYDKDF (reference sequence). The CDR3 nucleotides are TGTGCCACCAGCAGAGACCGACAGAGTAACACTGAAGCTTTCTTT. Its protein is CATSRDRQSNTEAFF.

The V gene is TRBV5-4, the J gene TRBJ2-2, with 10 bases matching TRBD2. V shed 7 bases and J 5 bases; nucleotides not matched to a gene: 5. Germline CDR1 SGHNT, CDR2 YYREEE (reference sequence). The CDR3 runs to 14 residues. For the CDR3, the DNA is TGTGCCAGCTCTAGCGGGAGCGGTACCGGGGAGCTGTTTTTT. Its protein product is CASSSGSGTGELFF.

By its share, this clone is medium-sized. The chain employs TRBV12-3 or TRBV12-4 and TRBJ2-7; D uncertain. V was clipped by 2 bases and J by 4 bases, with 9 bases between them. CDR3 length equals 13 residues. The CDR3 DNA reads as TGTGCCAGCAGTTTAACCCCTTGGTACGAGCAGTACTTC. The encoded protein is CASSLTPWYEQYF.

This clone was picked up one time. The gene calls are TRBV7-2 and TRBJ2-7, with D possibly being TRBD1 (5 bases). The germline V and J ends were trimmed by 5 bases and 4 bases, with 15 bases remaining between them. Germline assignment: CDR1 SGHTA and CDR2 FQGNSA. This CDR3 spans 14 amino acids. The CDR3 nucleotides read TGTGCCAGCAGCCGCGACAGAGGAGCTTACGAGCAGTACTTC. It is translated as CASSRDRGAYEQYF. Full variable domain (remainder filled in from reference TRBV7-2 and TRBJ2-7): GAGVSQSPSNKVTEKGKDVELRCDPISGHTALYWYRQSLGQGLEFLIYFQGNSAPDKSGLPSDRFSAERTGGSVSTLTIQRTQQEDSAVYLCASSRDRGAYEQYFGPGTRLTVT.

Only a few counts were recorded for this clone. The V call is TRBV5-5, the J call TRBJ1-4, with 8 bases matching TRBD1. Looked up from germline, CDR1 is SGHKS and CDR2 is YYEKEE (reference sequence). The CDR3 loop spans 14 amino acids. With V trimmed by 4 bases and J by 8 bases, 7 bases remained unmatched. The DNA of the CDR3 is TGTGCCAGCAGCCCACAGGGGGTTAAGGAAAAACTGTTTTTT. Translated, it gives CASSPQGVKEKLFF.

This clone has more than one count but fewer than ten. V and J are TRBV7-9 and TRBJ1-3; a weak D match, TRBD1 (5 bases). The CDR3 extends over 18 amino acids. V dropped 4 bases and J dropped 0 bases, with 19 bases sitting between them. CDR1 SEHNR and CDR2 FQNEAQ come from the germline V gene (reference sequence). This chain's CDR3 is CASSSGHSRTSSGNTIYF. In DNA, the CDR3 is TGTGCCAGCAGCTCCGGACACTCCCGGACGAGCTCTGGAAACACCATATATTTT.

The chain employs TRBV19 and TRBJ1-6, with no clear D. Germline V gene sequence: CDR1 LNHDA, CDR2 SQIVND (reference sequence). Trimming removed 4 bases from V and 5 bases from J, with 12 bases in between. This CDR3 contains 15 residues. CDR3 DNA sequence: TGTGCCAGTAGTAGAACGGCAGTAGATAATTCACCCCTCCACTTT. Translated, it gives CASSRTAVDNSPLHF.

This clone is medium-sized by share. Here the CDR3 reads CASSPGTGVGNTIYF. The CDR3 coding sequence is TGTGCCAGCAGCCCAGGGACAGGGGTCGGAAACACCATATATTTT. The rearrangement uses TRBV7-6 and TRBJ1-3; TRBD1 aligns across 10 bases. V shed 5 bases and J 4 bases; nucleotides not matched to a gene: 5. CDR3 length: 15 amino acids. The V gene's germline CDR1 is SGHVS and CDR2 FNYEAQ.

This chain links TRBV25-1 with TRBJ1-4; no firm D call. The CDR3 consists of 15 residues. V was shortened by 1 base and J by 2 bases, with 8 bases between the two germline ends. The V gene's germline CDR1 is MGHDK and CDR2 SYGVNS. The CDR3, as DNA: TGTGCCAGCAGTGAATCACTAGGGACTAATGAAAAACTGTTTTTT. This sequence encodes CASSESLGTNEKLFF. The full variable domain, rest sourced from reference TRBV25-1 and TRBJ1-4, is EADIYQTPRYLVIGTGKKITLECSQTMGHDKMYWYQQDPGMELHLIHYSYGVNSTEKGDLSSESTVSRIRTEHFPLTLESARPSHTSQYLCASSESLGTNEKLFFGSGTQLSVL.

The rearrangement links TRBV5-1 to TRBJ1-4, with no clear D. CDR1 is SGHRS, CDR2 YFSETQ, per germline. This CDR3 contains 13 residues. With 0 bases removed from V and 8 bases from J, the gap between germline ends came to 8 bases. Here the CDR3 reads CASSLEVAEKLFF. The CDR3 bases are TGCGCCAGCAGCTTGGAAGTCGCGGAAAAACTGTTTTTT. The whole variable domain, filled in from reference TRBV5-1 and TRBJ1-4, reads KAGVTQTPRYLIKTRGQQVTLSCSPISGHRSVSWYQQTPGQGLQFLFEYFSETQRNKGNFPGRFSGRQFSNSRSEMNVSTLELGDSALYLCASSLEVAEKLFFGSGTQLSVL.

The CDR3 DNA is TGTGCCAGCAGCAAAGTGACAAATCAGCCCCAGCATTTT. This gives the protein CASSKVTNQPQHF. The chain uses TRBV21-1 and TRBJ1-5; TRBD1, the D gene given by the table, was not confirmed from the DNA. TRBV21-1 is a pseudogene. CDR3 length equals 13 residues.

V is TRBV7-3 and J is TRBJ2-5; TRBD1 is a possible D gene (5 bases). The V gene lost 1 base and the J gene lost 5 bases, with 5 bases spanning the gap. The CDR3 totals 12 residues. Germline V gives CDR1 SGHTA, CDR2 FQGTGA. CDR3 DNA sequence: TGTGCCAGCAGCTTAAGGGGCGAGACCCAGTACTTC. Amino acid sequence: CASSLRGETQYF.

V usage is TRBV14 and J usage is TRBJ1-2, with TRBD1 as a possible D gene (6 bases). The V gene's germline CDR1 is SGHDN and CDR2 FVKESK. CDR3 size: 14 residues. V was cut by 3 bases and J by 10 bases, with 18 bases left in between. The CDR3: CASSHMTGGEFYTF. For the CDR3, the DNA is TGTGCCAGCAGCCACATGACAGGAGGGGAGTTCTACACCTTC. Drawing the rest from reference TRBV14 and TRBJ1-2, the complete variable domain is EAGVTQFPSHSVIEKGQTVTLRCDPISGHDNLYWYRRVMGKEIKFLLHFVKESKQDESGMPNNRFLAERTGGTYSTLKVQPAELEDSGVYFCASSHMTGGEFYTFGSGTRLTVV.

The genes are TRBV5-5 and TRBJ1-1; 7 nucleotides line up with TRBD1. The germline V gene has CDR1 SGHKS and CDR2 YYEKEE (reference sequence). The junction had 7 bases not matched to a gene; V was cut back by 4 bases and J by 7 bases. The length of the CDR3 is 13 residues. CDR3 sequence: CASSRRDSYEAFF. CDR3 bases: TGTGCCAGCAGCCGCCGGGACAGCTATGAAGCTTTCTTT.

In DNA form, the CDR3 reads TGTGCCAGCAAGACGGGACAGGTAGCACTTGAAAAACTGTTTTTT. It translates to CASKTGQVALEKLFF. This chain uses TRBV6-6 with TRBJ1-4, with 8 bases matching TRBD1. The junction had 11 bases not matched to a gene; V was cut back by 7 bases and J by 7 bases. Germline assignment: CDR1 MNHNY and CDR2 SVGAGI (reference sequence). CDR3 length equals 15 residues.

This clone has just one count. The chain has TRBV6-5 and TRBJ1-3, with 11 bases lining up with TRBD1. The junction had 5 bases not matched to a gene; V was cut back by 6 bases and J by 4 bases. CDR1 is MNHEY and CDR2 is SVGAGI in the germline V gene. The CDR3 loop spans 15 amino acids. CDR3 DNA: TGTGCCAGCAGCCGGGACAGGGGGTCCGGAAACACCATATATTTT. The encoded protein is CASSRDRGSGNTIYF.

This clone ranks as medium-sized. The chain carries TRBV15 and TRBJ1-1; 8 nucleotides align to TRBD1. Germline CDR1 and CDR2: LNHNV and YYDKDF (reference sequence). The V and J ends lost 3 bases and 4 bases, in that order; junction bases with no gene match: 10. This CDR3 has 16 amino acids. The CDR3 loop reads CATSSDRGWGGTEAFF. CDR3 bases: TGTGCCACCAGCAGCGACAGGGGATGGGGGGGCACTGAAGCTTTCTTT.

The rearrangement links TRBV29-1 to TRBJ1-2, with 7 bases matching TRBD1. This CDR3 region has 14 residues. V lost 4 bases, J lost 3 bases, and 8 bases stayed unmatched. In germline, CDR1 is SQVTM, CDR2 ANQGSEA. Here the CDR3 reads CSVGLRGKDYGYTF. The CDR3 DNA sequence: TGCAGCGTTGGGCTCAGGGGGAAGGACTATGGCTACACCTTC.

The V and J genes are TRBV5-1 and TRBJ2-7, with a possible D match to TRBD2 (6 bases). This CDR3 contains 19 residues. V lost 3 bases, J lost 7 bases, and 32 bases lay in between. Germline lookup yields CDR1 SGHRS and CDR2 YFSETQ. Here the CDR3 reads CASSSGQVADLTSTGEQYF. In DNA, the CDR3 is TGCGCCAGCAGCTCGGGTCAGGTAGCGGACCTAACTTCCACGGGGGAGCAGTACTTC.

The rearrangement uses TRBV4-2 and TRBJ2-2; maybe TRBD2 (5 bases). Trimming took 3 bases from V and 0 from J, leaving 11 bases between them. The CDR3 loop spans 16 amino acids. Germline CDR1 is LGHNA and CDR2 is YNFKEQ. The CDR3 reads CASSHSATPNTGELFF. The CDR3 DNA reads TGTGCCAGCAGCCATAGCGCGACTCCGAACACCGGGGAGCTGTTTTTT.

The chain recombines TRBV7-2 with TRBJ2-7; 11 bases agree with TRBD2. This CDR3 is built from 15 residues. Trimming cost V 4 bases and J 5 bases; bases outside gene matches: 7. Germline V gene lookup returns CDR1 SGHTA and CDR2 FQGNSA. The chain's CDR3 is CASSSRLAGSHEQYF. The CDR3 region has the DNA TGTGCCAGCAGCTCCCGACTAGCGGGATCCCACGAGCAGTACTTC.

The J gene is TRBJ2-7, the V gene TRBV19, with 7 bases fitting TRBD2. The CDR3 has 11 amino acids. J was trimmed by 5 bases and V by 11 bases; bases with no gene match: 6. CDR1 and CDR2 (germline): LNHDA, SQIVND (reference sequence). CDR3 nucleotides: TGTGCCTCAGCGGGGTCTCACGAGCAGTACTTC. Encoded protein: CASAGSHEQYF.